This entry features one TCR beta chain sequence. Some clones are missing from TCRdb's copy, which holds only in-frame ones; the method was immunoSEQ multiplex PCR. The table lists about 19,000 clones, approximately 85% of them singletons. This record comes from a study of radiotherapy plus CTLA-4 blockade in lung cancer. Across the whole study: For 18% of patients, objective responses occurred, and roughly 30% had disease control.

The CDR3 is 13 amino acids. Trimming took 0 bases from V and 5 from J, leaving 8 bases between them. The germline V gene encodes CDR1 SGHDT and CDR2 YYEEEE. This TCR derives from a human donor with non-small cell lung cancer whose response to radiotherapy plus ipilimumab could not be evaluated. The starting material was peripheral blood, obtained from a patient treated with radiotherapy plus ipilimumab. The chain carries TRBV5-6 and TRBJ1-2; tentative D call: TRBD1 (6 bases). The CDR3 here is CASSLERGYGYTF. The CDR3 DNA reads as TGTGCCAGCAGCTTGGAAAGGGGGTATGGCTACACCTTC.